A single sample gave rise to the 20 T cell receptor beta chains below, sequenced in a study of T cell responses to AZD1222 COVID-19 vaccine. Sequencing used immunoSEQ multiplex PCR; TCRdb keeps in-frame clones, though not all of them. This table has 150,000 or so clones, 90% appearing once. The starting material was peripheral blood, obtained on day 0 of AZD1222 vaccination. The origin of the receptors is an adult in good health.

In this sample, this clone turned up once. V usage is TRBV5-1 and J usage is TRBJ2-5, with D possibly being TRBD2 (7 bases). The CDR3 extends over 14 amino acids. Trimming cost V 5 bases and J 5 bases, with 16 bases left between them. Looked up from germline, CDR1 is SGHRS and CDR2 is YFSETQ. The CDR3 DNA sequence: TGCGCCAGCAGTCAGGGCCGGGGGGCCGAGACCCAGTACTTC. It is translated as CASSQGRGAETQYF.

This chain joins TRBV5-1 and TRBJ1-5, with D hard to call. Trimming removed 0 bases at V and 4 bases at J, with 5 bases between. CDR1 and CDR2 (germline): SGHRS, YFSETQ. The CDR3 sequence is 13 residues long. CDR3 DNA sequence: TGCGCCAGCAGCTTGGATGAAAATCAGCCCCAGCATTTT. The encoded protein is CASSLDENQPQHF. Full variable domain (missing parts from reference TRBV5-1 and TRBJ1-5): KAGVTQTPRYLIKTRGQQVTLSCSPISGHRSVSWYQQTPGQGLQFLFEYFSETQRNKGNFPGRFSGRQFSNSRSEMNVSTLELGDSALYLCASSLDENQPQHFGDGTRLSIL.

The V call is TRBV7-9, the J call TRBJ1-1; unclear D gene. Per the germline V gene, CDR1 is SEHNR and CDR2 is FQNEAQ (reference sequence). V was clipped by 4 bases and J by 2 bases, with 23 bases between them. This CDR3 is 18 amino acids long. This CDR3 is CASSSRVRGEVSNTEAFF. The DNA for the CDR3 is TGTGCCAGCAGCTCAAGGGTACGCGGTGAAGTAAGTAACACTGAAGCTTTCTTT.

The CDR3 loop reads CASTEGRGRLNSPLHF. For the CDR3, the DNA is TGTGCCAGTACGGAAGGCCGGGGGCGGCTTAATTCACCCCTCCACTTT. The chain couples TRBV19 to TRBJ1-6; D might be TRBD1 (6 bases). Germline CDR1 LNHDA, CDR2 SQIVND (reference sequence). The length of the CDR3 is 16 residues. V was shortened by 7 bases and J by 6 bases, with 19 bases between the two germline ends.

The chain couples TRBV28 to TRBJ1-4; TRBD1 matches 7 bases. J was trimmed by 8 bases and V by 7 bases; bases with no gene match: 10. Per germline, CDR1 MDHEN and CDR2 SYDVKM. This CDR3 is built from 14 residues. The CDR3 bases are TGTGCCAGCACCAACAGGGGATGGGAGGAAAAACTGTTTTTT. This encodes CASTNRGWEEKLFF.

The CDR3 is CASSLVGLPYGYTF. The CDR3, as DNA: TGTGCCAGCAGCTTAGTCGGTCTTCCGTATGGCTACACCTTC. V is TRBV7-9 and J is TRBJ1-2; the D is unclear. V lost 1 base and J 5 bases, leaving 11 bases between the germline ends. The CDR3 runs to 14 residues. The germline CDR1 and CDR2 sequences are SEHNR and FQNEAQ (reference sequence).

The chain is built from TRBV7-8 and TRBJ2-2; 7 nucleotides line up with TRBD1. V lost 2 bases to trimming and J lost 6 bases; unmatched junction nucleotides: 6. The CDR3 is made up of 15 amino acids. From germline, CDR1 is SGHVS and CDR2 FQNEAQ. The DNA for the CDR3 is TGTGCCAGCAGCTTACGAGACAGGGCGGCCGGGGAGCTGTTTTTT. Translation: CASSLRDRAAGELFF.

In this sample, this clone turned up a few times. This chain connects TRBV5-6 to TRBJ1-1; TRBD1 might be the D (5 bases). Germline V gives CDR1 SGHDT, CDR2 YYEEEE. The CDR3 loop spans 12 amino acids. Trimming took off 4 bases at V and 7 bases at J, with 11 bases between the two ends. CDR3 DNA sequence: TGTGCCAGCAGCCTACCGGACATTGAAGCTTTCTTT. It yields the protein CASSLPDIEAFF.

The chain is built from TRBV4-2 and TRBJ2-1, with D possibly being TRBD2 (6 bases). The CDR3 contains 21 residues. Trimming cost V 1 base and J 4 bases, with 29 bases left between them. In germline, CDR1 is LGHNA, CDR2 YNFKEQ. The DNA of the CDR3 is TGTGCCAGCAGCCAAGCTATCGGCAGGAGGGGAGCCGAGAGGTGGTACAATGAGCAGTTCTTC. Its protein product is CASSQAIGRRGAERWYNEQFF.

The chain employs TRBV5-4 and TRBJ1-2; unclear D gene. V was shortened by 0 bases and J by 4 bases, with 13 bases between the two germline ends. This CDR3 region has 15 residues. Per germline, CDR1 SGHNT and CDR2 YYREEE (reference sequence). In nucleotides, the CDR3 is TGTGCCAGCAGCTTGGGGCCCCGGGGTGGCTATGGCTACACCTTC. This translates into CASSLGPRGGYGYTF.

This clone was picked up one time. CDR3 bases: TGCGCCAGCAGCTTGGAGGACACTTACACTGAAGCTTTCTTT. Protein: CASSLEDTYTEAFF. The chain uses TRBV5-1 and TRBJ1-1; tentative D call: TRBD1 (5 bases). The germline CDR1 and CDR2 sequences are SGHRS and YFSETQ. Trimming stripped 0 bases from V and 3 bases from J, with 9 bases between. This CDR3 spans 14 amino acids.

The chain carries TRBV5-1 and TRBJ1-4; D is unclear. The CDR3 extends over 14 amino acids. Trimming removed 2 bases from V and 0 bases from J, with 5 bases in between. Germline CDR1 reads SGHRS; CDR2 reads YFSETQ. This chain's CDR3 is CASSLGPTNEKLFF. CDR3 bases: TGCGCCAGCAGCTTAGGCCCAACTAATGAAAAACTGTTTTTT.

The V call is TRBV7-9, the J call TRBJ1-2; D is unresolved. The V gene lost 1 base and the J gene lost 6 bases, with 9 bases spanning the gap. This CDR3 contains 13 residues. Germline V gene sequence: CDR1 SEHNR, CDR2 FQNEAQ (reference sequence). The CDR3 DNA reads TGTGCCAGCAGCTTAGTAGGGATCGATGGCTACACCTTC. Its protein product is CASSLVGIDGYTF.

As DNA, the CDR3 is TGTGCCAGCATCATGCGGGACAGGGGAAAGAACGAGCAGTACTTC. It specifies CASIMRDRGKNEQYF. The chain uses TRBV28 and TRBJ2-7; 10 positions agree with TRBD1. The CDR3 spans 15 residues. Trimming removed 7 bases from V and 5 bases from J; junction bases left unmatched: 11. From germline, CDR1 is MDHEN and CDR2 SYDVKM.

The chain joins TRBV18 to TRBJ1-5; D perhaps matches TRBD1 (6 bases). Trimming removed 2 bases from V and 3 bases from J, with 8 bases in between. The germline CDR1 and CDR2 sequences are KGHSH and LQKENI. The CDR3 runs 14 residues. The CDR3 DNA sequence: TGTGCCAGCTCACCAAGGGACACCAATCAGCCCCAGCATTTT. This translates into CASSPRDTNQPQHF.

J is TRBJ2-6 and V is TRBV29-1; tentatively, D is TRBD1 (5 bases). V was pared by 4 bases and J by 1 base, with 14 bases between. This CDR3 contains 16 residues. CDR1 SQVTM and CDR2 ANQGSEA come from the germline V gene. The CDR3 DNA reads TGCAGCGTTGTGGGGCCCCATAGGTCTGGGGCCAACGTCCTGACTTTC. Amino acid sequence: CSVVGPHRSGANVLTF.

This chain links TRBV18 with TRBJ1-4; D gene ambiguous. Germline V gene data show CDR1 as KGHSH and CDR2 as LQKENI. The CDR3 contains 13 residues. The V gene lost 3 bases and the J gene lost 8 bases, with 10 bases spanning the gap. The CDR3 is CASSPSGNEKLFF. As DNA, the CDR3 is TGTGCCAGCTCACCTTCGGGGAACGAAAAACTGTTTTTT.

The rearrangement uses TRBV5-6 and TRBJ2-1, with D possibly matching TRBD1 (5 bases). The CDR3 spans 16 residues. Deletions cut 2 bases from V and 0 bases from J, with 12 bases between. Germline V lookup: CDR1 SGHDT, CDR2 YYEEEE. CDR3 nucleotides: TGTGCCAGCAGCTTTATCCAGGGATCCTCCTACAATGAGCAGTTCTTC. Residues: CASSFIQGSSYNEQFF. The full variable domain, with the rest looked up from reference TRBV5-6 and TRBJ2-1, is DAGVTQSPTHLIKTRGQQVTLRCSPKSGHDTVSWYQQALGQGPQFIFQYYEEEERQRGNFPDRFSGHQFPNYSSELNVNALLLGDSALYLCASSFIQGSSYNEQFFGPGTRLTVL.

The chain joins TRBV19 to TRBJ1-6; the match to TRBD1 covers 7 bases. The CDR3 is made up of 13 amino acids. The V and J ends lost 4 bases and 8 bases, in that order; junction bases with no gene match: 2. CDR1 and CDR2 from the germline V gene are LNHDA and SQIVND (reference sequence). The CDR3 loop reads CASSTRGDSPLHF. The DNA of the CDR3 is TGTGCCAGTAGTACCAGGGGGGATTCACCCCTCCACTTT.

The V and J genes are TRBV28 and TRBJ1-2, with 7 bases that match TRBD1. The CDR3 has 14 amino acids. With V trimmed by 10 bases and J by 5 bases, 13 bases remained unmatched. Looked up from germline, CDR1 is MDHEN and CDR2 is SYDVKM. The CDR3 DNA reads TGTGCCACCCGTCCGGGACAGCCGTCGTATGGCTACACCTTC. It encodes CATRPGQPSYGYTF.